The entry below gives a single T cell receptor beta chain sequence along with its context. It lacks a known antigen. The record has no base qualities; no much larger clone is one base away. This sample was taken from a study of regulatory T cells in long-lasting Graves disease (dated by TCRdb to 2020 to 2023). As for the study more broadly: Antithyroid drugs had been taken for less than 3 months by newly diagnosed Graves' disease patients. This study used TCR sequencing and RNA sequencing of peripheral blood to compare persistent Graves' disease patients against newly diagnosed Graves' disease patients. The study was registered as a clinical trial and conducted in China. A total of around 35 samples underwent TCR sequencing: some 13 from persistent and roughly 20 from newly diagnosed Graves' disease patients.

Libraries were made using multiplex PCR. The data were produced on an Illumina HiSeq 4000. TCR beta libraries were built with iRepertoire HTBI primers and Arm-PCR amplification of CDR3 regions. PCR products were gel purified before sequencing. The original pipeline was this. Gene usage analysis of CDR3 amino acid clonotypes relied on the approximately 60 TRBV and 13 to 15 TRBJ segments identified across samples. Filtered high-quality paired reads were merged into contigs using COPE and FqMerger. BLAST was used to align contigs to IMGT TRBV, TRBD and TRBJ reference genes, with CDR3 defined following IMGT. Any clonotype with a frequency above 0.1% was classified as a highly expanded clone. Shannon entropy served as the measure of repertoire diversity, while the Gini coefficient captured V-J evenness. A clonotype was considered public if more than one individual shared it. TCRdb trimmed the raw reads at Q25, called clones with MiXCR and kept productive beta chains. Records with the same CDR3 protein are collapsed into one entry carrying the most frequent genes and DNA. The V and J calls come from TCRdb's annotation, not from the publication. For this sample there are roughly 410,000 distinct CDR3 sequences; around 16% appear just once. The ten largest account for roughly 8% of the sample.

From cysteine to phenylalanine, the CDR3 is 17 amino acids long. Here the CDR3 DNA is all that survives: 51 bases in frame from base 1. From a lookup of the germline V gene, CDR1 and CDR2 are SGHRS and YFSETQ. V and J are truncated by 4 bases and 3 bases respectively, leaving an intervening sequence of 22 bases. Points the paper makes about the study in general: Compared with newly diagnosed patients, patients with persistent Graves' disease had lower TCR Shannon entropy and fewer highly expanded clones, which suggests clonal expansion. Peripheral blood alone was examined, since thyroid tissue, which constituted the primary lesion, could not be accessed. Preferential use of TRBV28, TRBJ1-2 and TRBJ2-5 was observed in persistent disease, whereas TRBV20-1 and TRBJ2-1 were favored in newly diagnosed disease. Sequencing and analysis were limited to the TCR beta chain. A larger number of public clonotypes was shared among persistent patients (about 2,700) than among newly diagnosed patients (around 970). The small sample size was acknowledged by the authors as a limitation that may reduce accuracy.

The label giving this sample's time point can be read as: newly diagnosed GD, antithyroid drugs for less than 3 months. For both TCR sequencing and RNA sequencing, RNA was extracted from PBMCs in TRIzol. The diagnosis of Graves' disease was made according to American Thyroid Association guidelines. Patients for the study were recruited at an endocrinology department in Xi'an, China. From each patient, around 9 milliliters of peripheral blood was collected into an EDTA anticoagulant tube. Ficoll Paque Plus density gradient separation was used to isolate PBMCs, and no additional T cell sorting was done. An Agilent 2100 Bioanalyzer and agarose gel were used to check RNA quality, while a NanoDrop 2000 measured RNA concentration. This sample was also put to use in a study of T cells in Graves' hyperthyroidism and ophthalmopathy. The second paper further reports: Stable Graves' hyperthyroidism was defined as the absence of progression to ophthalmopathy over 18 months of follow-up. Hyperthyroidism patients were newly diagnosed, had a disease duration of under 2 months, and were aged 18 to 65 years. Patients with uncontrolled infections, other autoimmune diseases, pregnancy or lactation were excluded. Diagnoses were based on clinical symptoms, serum thyroxine and TRAb, thyroid ultrasound and orbital computed tomography. The first round of RT-PCR for the TCR CDR3 was performed with the HTBI primer set and the Qiagen OneStep RT-PCR kit. Blood samples also contained most of the expanded thyroid clonotypes (frequency above 0.001), which suggests that blood repertoires may reflect thyroid immune responses. In cross-validation, a model built on a 13 V-J signature told ophthalmopathy apart from stable hyperthyroidism with less than 90% sensitivity and around 84% specificity, and in testing the same model reached 80%/75%. In validation, the model predicted progression to ophthalmopathy a median of roughly 6.5 months before onset, with about 71% sensitivity and nearly 75% specificity. To identify TCR V-J signatures that set the groups apart, the researchers used a discovery cohort of 100 patients, made up of under 45 with Graves' ophthalmopathy and approximately 57 with stable Graves' hyperthyroidism. Whether ophthalmopathy could be predicted prospectively was tested in an independent validation cohort made up of under 20 hyperthyroidism patients plus 17 patients who later progressed to ophthalmopathy. The 90 to 100 discovery patients were randomly divided into training and test sets at a 7:3 ratio. In addition, the study compared T-cell repertoires in thyroid tissue and in blood from roughly 6 Graves' hyperthyroidism patients. After sampling, hyperthyroidism patients received methimazole starting at 30 mg daily, and ophthalmopathy patients received high-dose intravenous methylprednisolone. Libraries were constructed in a second round of multiplex PCR, after which size selection and purification were carried out. Libraries were sequenced paired-end with 100 bp reads on an Illumina HiSeq2000. Raw data were processed with SOAPnuke, discarding reads with adapters, uncalled bases, mean Phred below 15, or no exact constant-primer or identifier match. High-quality paired reads were merged using COPE v1.2.5, and each unique nucleotide sequence was defined as a clonotype. MiTCR v1.1 was used to align the clonotypes against IMGT TRBV, TRBD and TRBJ reference segments. The analysis was restricted to V-J combinations with a frequency above 0.0001, which together covered 98% to 99.2% of the repertoires. A TCS score was defined as the ratio of F50 (clonal expansion) to E x V (chaos), with BLOSUM62-based TCRdist applied between CDR3 peptides within each V-J. Welch's t-statistics and random forest reduced fewer than 600 V-J features to some 14, which were used in a naive Bayes classifier (R e1071). Sample size was not statistically predetermined, and investigators were not blinded to group allocation. TCR Vbeta CDR3 sequencing of 130 to 150 peripheral blood samples (over 40 ophthalmopathy, 75 hyperthyroidism and approximately 17 progressor patients) is reported in the paper.

The origin of this receptor is a woman between 35 and 50 years old with Graves disease. Donor details come from another sample of the same person, matched by shared clones. Here the sequenced sample was peripheral blood mononuclear cells (PBMCs), taken at new diagnosis, from a patient treated with antithyroid drugs. The chain is made from TRBV5-1 and TRBJ2-5, with the D call tentatively TRBD1 or TRBD2, each fitting 5 bases. CDR3 loop: CASSRTGGRVWEETQYF. The DNA reads TGCGCCAGCAGCCGCACCGGAGGCAGGGTGTGGGAAGAGACCCAGTACTTC.